One and the same sample provided the 14 T cell receptor beta chains below, sequenced in a study of blood T cell repertoires in COVID-19. Data came from immunoSEQ multiplex PCR; TCRdb stores just in-frame clones and leaves some out. The sample yields roughly 100,000 clones, approximately 86% seen once. The sequenced material came from peripheral blood. Every receptor here comes from a man aged 50-60 years with active or convalescent COVID-19.

V is TRBV6-5 and J is TRBJ1-5; 8 positions match TRBD1. CDR1 and CDR2 (germline): MNHEY, SVGAGI. The CDR3 is 15 amino acids. Trimming removed 2 bases from V and 5 bases from J; junction bases left unmatched: 5. CDR3 region: CASSYGTGGDQPQHF. The DNA for the CDR3 is TGTGCCAGCAGTTACGGGACAGGAGGAGATCAGCCCCAGCATTTT.

This chain joins TRBV2 and TRBJ1-1; weak D call: TRBD1 (6 bases). The germline CDR1 and CDR2 sequences are SNHLY and FYNNEI. V lost 8 bases and J 3 bases, leaving 16 bases between the germline ends. The CDR3 is made up of 14 amino acids. The CDR3 is CASGGATRDTEAFF. In nucleotides, the CDR3 is TGTGCCAGCGGGGGCGCCACAAGGGACACTGAAGCTTTCTTT. Drawing the rest from reference TRBV2 and TRBJ1-1, the complete variable domain is EPEVTQTPSHQVTQMGQEVILRCVPISNHLYFYWYRQILGQKVEFLVSFYNNEISEKSEIFDDQFSVERPDGSNFTLKIRSTKLEDSAMYFCASGGATRDTEAFFGQGTRLTVV.

As DNA, the CDR3 is TGTGCCAGCAGCTTGGGGGAGGGATTTGAAAAACTGTTTTTT. It is translated as CASSLGEGFEKLFF. The chain combines TRBV5-4 with TRBJ1-4; D is ambiguous. CDR1 is SGHNT and CDR2 is YYREEE in the germline V gene (reference sequence). CDR3 size: 14 residues. Deletions cut 0 bases from V and 7 bases from J, with 10 bases between.

J is TRBJ1-2 and V is TRBV28, with 7 bases aligning to TRBD1. V trimming: 3 bases; J trimming: 7 bases; junction bases outside the gene matches: 14. Germline CDR1 and CDR2: MDHEN and SYDVKM. The CDR3 sequence is 16 residues long. This chain's CDR3 is CASSLPLIQGPFGYTF. The CDR3, as DNA: TGTGCCAGCAGTTTGCCCCTGATACAGGGGCCGTTTGGCTACACCTTC.

The chain links TRBV29-1 to TRBJ1-4, with D unresolved. The CDR3 spans 11 residues. From germline, CDR1 is SQVTM and CDR2 ANQGSEA. The V end was cut by 2 bases, the J end by 5 bases, with 3 bases between. CDR3 protein: CSVERNEKLFF. The CDR3 coding sequence is TGCAGCGTTGAACGGAATGAAAAACTGTTTTTT.

V usage is TRBV5-1 and J usage is TRBJ1-5; TRBD1 matches at 11 bases. J gave up 6 bases and V 4 bases, and 6 bases lay outside the gene matches. CDR1 and CDR2 (germline): SGHRS, YFSETQ. The CDR3 contains 15 residues. The CDR3 protein is CASSEGQGGRQPQHF. DNA for the CDR3: TGCGCCAGCAGCGAGGGACAGGGGGGTCGTCAGCCCCAGCATTTT.

In this sample, this clone turned up once. The V call is TRBV19, the J call TRBJ1-5; TRBD1 agrees at 7 bases. The CDR3 totals 15 residues. V shed 5 bases and J 1 base; nucleotides not matched to a gene: 5. CDR1 is LNHDA and CDR2 is SQIVND in the germline V gene (reference sequence). The CDR3 DNA is TGTGCCAGTAGTCAACAGGGGACAAGCAATCAGCCCCAGCATTTT. It yields the protein CASSQQGTSNQPQHF.

V usage is TRBV4-2 and J usage is TRBJ1-3; D ambiguous. This CDR3 comprises 14 residues. The germline V and J ends were trimmed by 0 bases and 7 bases, with 10 bases remaining between them. CDR1 is LGHNA and CDR2 is YNFKEQ in the germline V gene. This chain's CDR3 is CASSQDLVVNTIYF. CDR3 in DNA: TGTGCCAGCAGCCAAGATTTAGTTGTCAACACCATATATTTT.

This chain uses TRBV6-5 with TRBJ2-5; TRBD1 is a possible D gene (6 bases). Germline loops: CDR1 MNHEY, CDR2 SVGAGI. This CDR3 comprises 15 residues. V lost 0 bases and J lost 4, with 12 bases in between. Here the CDR3 DNA reads TGTGCCAGCAGTTACTCGACCGGCAGGGGAGAGACCCAGTACTTC. Translated, it gives CASSYSTGRGETQYF.

The CDR3 nucleotides read TGTGCCAGCAAGGAGGGGCCCGGCAATGAGCAGTTCTTC. It yields the protein CASKEGPGNEQFF. The rearrangement joins TRBV7-6 to TRBJ2-1; D may be TRBD2 (6 bases). The CDR3 runs 13 residues. Trimming removed 7 bases from V and 6 bases from J, with 13 bases in between. Germline-derived CDR1 and CDR2 are SGHVS and FNYEAQ.

The J gene is TRBJ1-2, the V gene TRBV6-5, with a tentative D call TRBD1 (5 bases). The V gene lost 5 bases and the J gene lost 1 base, with 8 bases spanning the gap. Per the germline V gene, CDR1 is MNHEY and CDR2 is SVGAGI. There are 13 residues in the CDR3. CDR3: CASSIDSNYGYTF. The DNA of the CDR3 is TGTGCCAGCAGTATCGACAGTAACTATGGCTACACCTTC.

The chain combines TRBV2 with TRBJ1-6; D gene ambiguous. The CDR3 sequence is 13 residues long. V was clipped by 6 bases and J by 7 bases, with 10 bases between them. Germline V gene sequence: CDR1 SNHLY, CDR2 FYNNEI. The CDR3 region is CASSGDVNSPLHF. CDR3 nucleotide sequence: TGTGCCAGCAGCGGAGATGTAAATTCACCCCTCCACTTT. Based on the CDR3 plus reference TRBV2 and TRBJ1-6, the full variable domain is EPEVTQTPSHQVTQMGQEVILRCVPISNHLYFYWYRQILGQKVEFLVSFYNNEISEKSEIFDDQFSVERPDGSNFTLKIRSTKLEDSAMYFCASSGDVNSPLHFGNGTRLTVT.

The chain combines TRBV24-1 with TRBJ2-5; the match to TRBD1 covers 8 bases. V lost 10 bases and J lost 5; bases outside the gene matches: 8. CDR3 length: 13 residues. Per germline, CDR1 KGHDR and CDR2 SFDVKD. In DNA, the CDR3 is TGTGCCACAGGACCAGGGGGCATCGAGACCCAGTACTTC. Its protein product is CATGPGGIETQYF.

The chain has TRBV18 and TRBJ1-1, with D perhaps matching TRBD1 (6 bases). V was trimmed by 2 bases and J by 5 bases, leaving 12 bases between them. Germline CDR1 and CDR2: KGHSH and LQKENI. The CDR3 is 14 residues long. CDR3 bases: TGTGCCAGCTCACCAGGGGCAAGGGGGACTGAAGCTTTCTTT. Translated: CASSPGARGTEAFF.